Listed here are 6 T cell receptor beta chains from one sample, sequenced in a study of vaccination and CD4 T cells after COVID-19. The Oncomine TCR Beta short-read assay was what sequenced the DNA obtained from cultured CD4+ T cells. MiXCR, run by TCRdb on the PCR reads, gives a single entry per CDR3 protein. The sample carries about 6,900 distinct CDR3 sequences, over 20% recorded once. Sample treatment: approximately 11-day PBMC culture with coronavirus spike peptide pools or control peptides (ViraFEST assay). Before the COVID-19 pandemic (2011-2018), CD4+ T cells were obtained from the unexposed donor. No antigen is known for these receptors. Specimen: CD4+ T cells from blood, cultured in vitro. These receptors came from a human donor in good health.

With respect to this clonotype: Compared with germline, one end of the junction differs, possibly owing to a read error. As DNA, the CDR3 is TGCAGTCCTAGGGGCGGAGGCGGGAGCACAGATACGCAGTATTTT. This codes for CSPRGGGGSTDTQYF. The J gene is TRBJ2-3, the V gene TRBV20-1, with D possibly being TRBD1 or TRBD2 (5 bases each). Germline V gene data show CDR1 as DFQATT and CDR2 as SNEGSKA (reference sequence). This CDR3 contains 15 residues.

The gene calls are TRBV12-3 or TRBV12-4 and TRBJ1-1; D gene ambiguous. V dropped 2 bases and J dropped 3 bases, with 7 bases sitting between them. This CDR3 region has 13 residues. In nucleotides, the CDR3 is TGTGCCAGCAGTTTAACCAAGGACACTGAAGCTTTCTTT. Its protein product is CASSLTKDTEAFF.

The rearrangement uses TRBV7-8 and TRBJ2-1; 9 bases map to TRBD2. V gave up 7 bases and J gave up 4 bases; unmatched junction bases: 11. CDR3 length equals 16 residues. In germline, CDR1 is SGHVS, CDR2 FQNEAQ. CDR3 nucleotides: TGTGCCAGCATTGGCGGGGGGGCAACGGATTACAATGAGCAGTTCTTC. As protein: CASIGGGATDYNEQFF. Based on the CDR3 plus reference TRBV7-8 and TRBJ2-1, the full variable domain is GAGVSQSPRYKVAKRGQDVALRCDPISGHVSLFWYQQALGQGPEFLTYFQNEAQLDKSGLPSDRFFAERPEGSVSTLKIQRTQQEDSAVYLCASIGGGATDYNEQFFGPGTRLTVL.

By share of the sample, this clonotype is large. V gene TRBV6-1 combines with J gene TRBJ1-5, with TRBD1 as a possible D gene (6 bases). This CDR3 is 13 amino acids long. Germline V gene lookup returns CDR1 MNHNS and CDR2 SASEGT. V lost 8 bases to trimming and J lost 0 bases, with 8 bases between them. The CDR3 bases are TGTGCCAGCCACAGGGTTAGCAATCAGCCCCAGCATTTT. Translation gives CASHRVSNQPQHF.

This chain connects TRBV24-1 to TRBJ2-2; 9 nucleotides align to TRBD1. Germline loops: CDR1 KGHDR, CDR2 SFDVKD. The CDR3 totals 14 residues. The V segment lost 5 bases and the J segment 3 bases; nucleotides outside the gene matches: 0. In DNA, the CDR3 is TGTGCCACCAGTGGGACAGGGGACACCGGGGAGCTGTTTTTT. This encodes CATSGTGDTGELFF.

The CDR3 coding sequence is TGTGCCGGCGGAACCGGGACAGGGGACTATGGCTACACCTTC. Amino acids: CAGGTGTGDYGYTF. The chain recombines TRBV21-1 with TRBJ1-2; no check of the table's D call, TRBD1, against the DNA was made. TRBV21-1 is a documented pseudogene. The CDR3 has 14 amino acids.